Each of the 5 T cell receptor beta chains below was sequenced from the same sample in a study of low-dose radiotherapy and immunotherapy resistance in tumors. Covering alpha and beta chains, TRAV- and TRBV-specific primers were used for the first-strand cDNA. The authors amplified TCRs for about 18 PCR cycles with a constant-region primer and a V-primer adapter. MiXCR was run by TCRdb on the reads, yielding one entry per CDR3 protein. The sample includes around 80,000 distinct CDR3 sequences, around a sixth seen only once; the top ten take less than 1.5%. Time point here: after trial treatment. Stated treatment: LDRT plus nivolumab, ipilimumab, low-dose cyclophosphamide and aspirin (RACIN trial). This specimen was PBMCs, taken after low-dose radiotherapy plus immunotherapy. Source of these receptors: a male donor with prostate cancer.

Notes on this clonotype: A far larger clone is one nucleotide away, so this likely arose from a read error. The chain links TRBV6-6 to TRBJ2-1; TRBD1 or TRBD2 may be the D gene (5 bases each). In germline, CDR1 is MNHNY, CDR2 SVGAGI (reference sequence). The CDR3 is 12 amino acids. Between the trimmed V and J ends, which lost 2 bases and 10 bases, there was a span of 9 bases. The CDR3 nucleotides are TGTGCCAGCAGTTACGGGGGAAAGGAGCAGTTCTTC. Translating it yields CASSYGGKEQFF.

This clonotype showed up many times. This chain uses TRBV7-2 with TRBJ2-2; 11 nucleotides match TRBD1. Trimming removed 5 bases from V and 6 bases from J; junction bases left unmatched: 8. This CDR3 has 16 residues. In germline, CDR1 is SGHTA, CDR2 FQGNSA. The CDR3 reads CASSTGQGASAGELFF. The CDR3 DNA is TGTGCCAGCAGCACAGGACAGGGGGCATCGGCCGGGGAGCTGTTTTTT.

The table lists this clonotype with many counts. The chain couples TRBV4-2 to TRBJ1-4; D is perhaps TRBD1 (5 bases). V shed 1 base and J shed 3 bases, with 9 bases lying between them. The CDR3 is 15 residues long. Germline CDR1 is LGHNA and CDR2 is YNFKEQ. CDR3 in DNA: TGTGCCAGCAGCCAAGCTCCAGGGTCTAATGAAAAACTGTTTTTT. As protein: CASSQAPGSNEKLFF.

The sample holds one count of this clonotype. A far larger clone is one nucleotide away, so this likely arose from a read error. The chain links TRBV28 to TRBJ2-1; D is uncertain. This CDR3 contains 11 residues. The germline V gene has CDR1 MDHEN and CDR2 SYDVKM. The V end lost 6 bases, the J end lost 10 bases, and 10 bases lay between the germline ends. Here the CDR3 reads CASSRNYEQFF. The CDR3 DNA reads TGTGCCAGCAGCCGAAACTACGAGCAGTTCTTC.

The table lists this clonotype with many counts. J is TRBJ2-3 and V is TRBV12-3 or TRBV12-4; 9 bases fit TRBD2. The CDR3 totals 19 residues. Trimming removed 0 bases from V and 0 bases from J; junction bases left unmatched: 10. CDR3: CASSLALRGLAVSTDTQYF. The DNA for the CDR3 is TGTGCCAGCAGTTTAGCTCTTCGGGGACTAGCCGTAAGCACAGATACGCAGTATTTT.